This TCR beta chain derives from a study of cytotoxic CD8 clonotypes in ibrutinib-treated CLL. Study-wide points: Under therapy, public clonotypes either contracted or stayed stable, and they were uncommon.

Generated by immunoSEQ multiplex PCR, the TCRdb table keeps only in-frame clones and is missing some. The sample lists roughly 29,000 clones, less than 60% seen once, with about 4.9% in the top ten. Concerning this clone: Antigen specificity is unknown.

Germline V gene data show CDR1 as SGHNT and CDR2 as YYREEE (reference sequence). The CDR3 extends over 13 amino acids. Trimming left V 1 base short and J 6 bases short, with 11 bases between. The clonotype comes from a human donor with chronic lymphocytic leukemia. The J gene is TRBJ2-7, the V gene TRBV5-4; possibly TRBD1 for D (6 bases). Sequences were derived from PBMCs, sampled before ibrutinib treatment. This CDR3 is CASSLTGFPEQYF. The CDR3 region has the DNA TGTGCCAGCAGCTTGACAGGGTTCCCCGAGCAGTACTTC.